This paragraph reports one T cell receptor beta chain. The sample originates from a study of shared clonotypes between healthy human individuals. CDR1 SGHRS and CDR2 YFSETQ come from the germline V gene. The CDR3 loop spans 15 amino acids. V was clipped by 3 bases and J by 5 bases; unmatched bases: 10. Profiling relied on immunoSEQ multiplex PCR, and the TCRdb table lists in-frame clones only, not all of them. The profile covers 2.3 million or so clones, with 90% to 95% appearing a single time and around 0.4% taken by the ten largest. Sequencing was done on a sample of naive CD4+ T cells from PBMCs. Subset denoted: CD45RA+ positively selected. The V gene is TRBV5-1, the J gene TRBJ2-5; 7 nucleotides agree with TRBD1. This receptor was identified in a man aged 18-30 years in good health. Some clones in this sample may be carry-over from other donors' samples. CDR3 DNA: TGCGCCAGCAGCTACCGACAGGGAACGGGGGAGACCCAGTACTTC. Translation gives CASSYRQGTGETQYF.